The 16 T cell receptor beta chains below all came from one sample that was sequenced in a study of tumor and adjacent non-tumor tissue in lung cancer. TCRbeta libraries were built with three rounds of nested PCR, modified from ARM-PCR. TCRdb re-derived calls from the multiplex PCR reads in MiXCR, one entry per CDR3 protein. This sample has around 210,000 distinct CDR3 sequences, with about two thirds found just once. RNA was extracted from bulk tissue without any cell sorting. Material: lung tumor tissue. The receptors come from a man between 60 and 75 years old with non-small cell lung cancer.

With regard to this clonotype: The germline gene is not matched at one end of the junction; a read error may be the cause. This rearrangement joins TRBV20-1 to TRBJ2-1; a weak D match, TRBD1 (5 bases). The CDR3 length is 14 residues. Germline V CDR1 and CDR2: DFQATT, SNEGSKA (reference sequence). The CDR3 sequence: CSARDLTAYIEQFF. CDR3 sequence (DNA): TGCAGTGCTAGAGATCTGACAGCCTACATTGAGCAGTTCTTC.

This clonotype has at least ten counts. The CDR3 region has the DNA TGTGCCAGCAGCTTAGAGGCCAGTAATTCACCCCTCCACTTT. It specifies CASSLEASNSPLHF. The rearrangement joins TRBV7-2 to TRBJ1-6; no firm D call. Between the trimmed V and J ends, which lost 1 base and 6 bases, there was a span of 7 bases. This CDR3 is 14 amino acids long. CDR1 SGHTA and CDR2 FQGNSA come from the germline V gene.

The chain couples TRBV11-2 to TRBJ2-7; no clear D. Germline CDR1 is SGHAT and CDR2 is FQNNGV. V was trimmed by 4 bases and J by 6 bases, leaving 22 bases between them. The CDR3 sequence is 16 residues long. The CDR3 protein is CASSSTIVPWESEQYF. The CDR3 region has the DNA TGTGCCAGCAGCTCCACGATCGTTCCGTGGGAATCCGAGCAGTACTTC.

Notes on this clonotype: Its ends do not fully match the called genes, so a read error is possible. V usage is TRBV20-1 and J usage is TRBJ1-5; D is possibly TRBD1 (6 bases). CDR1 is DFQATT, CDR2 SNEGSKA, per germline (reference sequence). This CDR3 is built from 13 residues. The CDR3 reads CRARDTQGSSPHF. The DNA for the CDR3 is TGCAGAGCTAGAGATACCCAGGGGAGTTCTCCGCATTTT.

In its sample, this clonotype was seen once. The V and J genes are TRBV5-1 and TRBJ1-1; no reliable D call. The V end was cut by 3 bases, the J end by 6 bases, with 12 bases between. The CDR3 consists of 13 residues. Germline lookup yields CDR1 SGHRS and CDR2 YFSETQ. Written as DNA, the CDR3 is TGCGCCAGCAGCTGTTCGCACTCGGCTGAAGCTTTCTTT. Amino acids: CASSCSHSAEAFF.

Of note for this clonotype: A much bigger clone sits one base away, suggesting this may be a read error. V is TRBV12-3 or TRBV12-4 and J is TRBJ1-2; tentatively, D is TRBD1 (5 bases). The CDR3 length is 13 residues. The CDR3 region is CARRMQGTGGYTF. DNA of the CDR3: TGTGCCCGCAGAATGCAGGGTACGGGGGGCTACACCTTC.

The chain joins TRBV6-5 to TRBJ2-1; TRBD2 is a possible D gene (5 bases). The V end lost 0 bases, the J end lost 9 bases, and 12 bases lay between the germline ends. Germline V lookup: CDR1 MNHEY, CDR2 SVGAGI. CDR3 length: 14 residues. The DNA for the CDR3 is TGTGCCAGCAGTTACTCCATACTAGTTTCTGAGCAGTTCTTC. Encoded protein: CASSYSILVSEQFF.

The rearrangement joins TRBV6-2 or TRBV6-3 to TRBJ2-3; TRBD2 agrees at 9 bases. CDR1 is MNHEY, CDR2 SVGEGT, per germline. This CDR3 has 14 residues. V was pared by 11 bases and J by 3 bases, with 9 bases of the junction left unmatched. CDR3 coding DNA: TGTGCCGGCAAGGCGGGAGGGCAGACAGATACGCAGTATTTT. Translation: CAGKAGGQTDTQYF.

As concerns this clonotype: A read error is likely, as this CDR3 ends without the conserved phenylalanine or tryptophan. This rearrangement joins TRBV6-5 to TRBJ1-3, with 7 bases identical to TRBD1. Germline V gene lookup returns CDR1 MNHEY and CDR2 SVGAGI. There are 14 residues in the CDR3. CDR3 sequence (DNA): TGTGCCAGCAAGGGGGCAGTTGCTGGGAACACCATATATTAT. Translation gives CASKGAVAGNTIYY.

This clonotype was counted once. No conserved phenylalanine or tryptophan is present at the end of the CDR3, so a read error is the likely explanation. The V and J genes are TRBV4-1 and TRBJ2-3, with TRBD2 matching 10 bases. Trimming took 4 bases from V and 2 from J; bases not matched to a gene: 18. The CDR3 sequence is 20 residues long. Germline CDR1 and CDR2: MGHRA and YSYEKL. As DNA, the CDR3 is TGCGCCAGCAGCCTTACCCCCGGGACTAGCGCTCATATTTTCACAGATACGCAGTATTTG. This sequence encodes CASSLTPGTSAHIFTDTQYL.

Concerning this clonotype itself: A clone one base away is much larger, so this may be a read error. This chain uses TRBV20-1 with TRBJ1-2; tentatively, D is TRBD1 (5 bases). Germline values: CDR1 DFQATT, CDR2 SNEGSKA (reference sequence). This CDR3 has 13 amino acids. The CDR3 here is CNARGVIGDGYTF. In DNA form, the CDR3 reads TGCAATGCTAGGGGAGTCATCGGGGATGGCTACACCTTC.

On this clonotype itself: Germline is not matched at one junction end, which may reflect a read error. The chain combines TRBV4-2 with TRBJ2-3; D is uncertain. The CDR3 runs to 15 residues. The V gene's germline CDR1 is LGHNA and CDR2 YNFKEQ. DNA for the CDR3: TGTGCCAGCAGCCAAGTGGGTGAGGCCACAGATACGCAGTTTTTT. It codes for CASSQVGEATDTQFF.

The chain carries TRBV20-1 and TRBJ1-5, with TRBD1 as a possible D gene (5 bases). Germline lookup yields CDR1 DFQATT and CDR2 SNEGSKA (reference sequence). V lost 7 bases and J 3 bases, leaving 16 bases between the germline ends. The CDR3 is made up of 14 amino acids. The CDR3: CSVRIGTTNQPQHF. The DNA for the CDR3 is TGCAGTGTGAGAATAGGGACTACCAATCAGCCCCAGCATTTT.

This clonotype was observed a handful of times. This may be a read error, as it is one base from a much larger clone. CDR3 bases: TGCGCCGGCAGCCAAGAGGGGGGGGCCAAAAACATTCAGTACTTC. Its translation is CAGSQEGGAKNIQYF. The V call is TRBV4-3, the J call TRBJ2-4, with D perhaps matching TRBD2 (7 bases). From germline, CDR1 is LGHNA and CDR2 YSLEER. The CDR3 totals 15 residues.

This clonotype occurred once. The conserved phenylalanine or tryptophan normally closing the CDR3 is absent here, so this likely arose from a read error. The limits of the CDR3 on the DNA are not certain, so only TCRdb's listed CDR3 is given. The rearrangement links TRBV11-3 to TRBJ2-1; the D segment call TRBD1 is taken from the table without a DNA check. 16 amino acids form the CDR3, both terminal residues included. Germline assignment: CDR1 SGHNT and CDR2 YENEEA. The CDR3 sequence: CASSLEGPPSYNERFS.

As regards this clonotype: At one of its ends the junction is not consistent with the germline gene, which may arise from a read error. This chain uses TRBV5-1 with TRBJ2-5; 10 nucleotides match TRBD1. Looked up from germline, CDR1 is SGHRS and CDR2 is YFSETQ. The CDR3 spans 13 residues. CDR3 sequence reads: CASSVGQGQNQYF. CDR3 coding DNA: TGCGCTAGCAGCGTGGGACAGGGGCAGAACCAGTACTTC.